Listed below are T cell receptor beta chains from one sample, sequenced in a study of metastatic and nonmetastatic thyroid tumors. Via MiXCR, TCRdb re-called the PCR reads. Among 18,000 or so clones listed, about 28% were seen once. Specimen: tumor tissue. The receptors stem from a female donor with papillary thyroid cancer or a benign thyroid nodule (not recorded which). Some clones in this sample may be carry-over from other donors' samples. Each CDR3 is given with its conserved first and last residue. A D gene is named only where the DNA matches it firmly. Clone size is shown for a subset of rows, as once, few, many or a class of expanded clone.

>TRBJ2-4|TRBD1|NA|TRBV20-1
TGCAGTGCTAGAGACACAGGGGCGGCCAAAAACATTCAGTACTTC
CSARDTGAAKNIQYF
>TRBJ2-3|NA|few|TRBV6-2/TRBV6-3
TGTGCCAGCCAGGCGCGGAGGGGCGGTGATACGCAGTATTTT
CASQARRGGDTQYF
>TRBJ1-5|TRBD1|few|TRBV6-1
TGTGCCAGCAGCCTAAACCCAAGACAGGGAAATCAGCCCCAGCATTTT
CASSLNPRQGNQPQHF
>TRBJ2-7|NA|many|TRBV11-3
TGTGCCAGCAGCTTTCGACACGTCTCCTACGAGCAGTACTTC
CASSFRHVSYEQYF
>TRBJ2-1|TRBD2|once|TRBV7-7
TGTGCTAGCAGCTTAGAGTCTAGCGGGAGGAATGAGCAGTTCTTC
CASSLESSGRNEQFF
>TRBJ1-2|NA|NA|TRBV6-1
TGTGCCAGCAGCCGGCAGAACTATGGCTACACCTTC
CASSRQNYGYTF
>TRBJ2-7|NA|once|TRBV5-1
TGCGCCAGCAGCTCTGGGGGAGGTAGCTCCTACGAGCAGTACTTC
CASSSGGGSSYEQYF
>TRBJ1-2|TRBD1|few|TRBV19
TGTGCCAGTAGTCCCTACCCGGACAGGGGAGCTGGCTACACCTTC
CASSPYPDRGAGYTF
>TRBJ2-7|TRBD2|NA|TRBV9
TGTGCCAGCAGTCTGGGGACTAGCGGTTCCTACGAGCAGTACTTC
CASSLGTSGSYEQYF
>TRBJ2-7|NA|many|TRBV9
TGTGCCAGCAGCCCCTCCTCGGGTGGCGAGCAGTACTTC
CASSPSSGGEQYF
>TRBJ2-1|NA|many|TRBV12-3/TRBV12-4
TGTGCCAGCAGTTTACGCGAGACCCTCCTGAGGAATGAGCAGTTCTTC
CASSLRETLLRNEQFF
>TRBJ2-1|TRBD2|NA|TRBV10-1
TGCGCCAGCAGTCGGACTAGCGGGGGGTCGGAGCAGTTCTTC
CASSRTSGGSEQFF
>TRBJ2-7|TRBD2|NA|TRBV30
TGTGCCTGGAGTATCGGGACTAGCGGGAGGTACGAGCAGTACTTC
CAWSIGTSGRYEQYF
>TRBJ1-1|NA|NA|TRBV6-1
TGTGCCAGCAGAACACCCATGAACACTGAAGCTTTCTTT
CASRTPMNTEAFF
>TRBJ2-1|NA|NA|TRBV6-5
TGTGCCAGCAGTTACTATCCGGGGCGCAATGAGCAGTTCTTC
CASSYYPGRNEQFF
>TRBJ2-3|NA|few|TRBV6-1
TGTGCCAGCAGTAAAAGTCGGGCAGGGGCCACAGATACGCAGTATTTT
CASSKSRAGATDTQYF
>TRBJ1-1|NA|few|TRBV6-6
TGTGCCAGCAGTTACTCAGGGGGAAGGTCTTTCTTT
CASSYSGGRSFF
>TRBJ1-5|NA|NA|TRBV6-1
TGTGCCAGCAGTGAAGGGGCGCCTACCGCCGATCAGCCCCAGCATTTT
CASSEGAPTADQPQHF
>TRBJ2-7|NA|medium-sized|TRBV5-1
TGCGCCAGCAGCCTAAGCTCCTACGAGCAGTACTTC
CASSLSSYEQYF
>TRBJ2-1|TRBD2|NA|TRBV7-2
TGTGCCAGCGGCTTTAGCGGGAGGGCCGGGTACAATGAGCAGTTCTTC
CASGFSGRAGYNEQFF
>TRBJ2-1|NA|NA|TRBV27
TGTGCCAGCAGTCCCCCTGGGGGGAGTCCACCCTACAATGAGCAGTTCTTC
CASSPPGGSPPYNEQFF
>TRBJ2-1|TRBD2|NA|TRBV18
TGTGCCAGCTCACCCGTCTTACTAGCGGGGGGGCACAATGAGCAGTTCTTC
CASSPVLLAGGHNEQFF
>TRBJ2-7|NA|NA|TRBV4-2
TGTGCCAGCAACCAAGAGGGGTGGTCCGAGCAGTACTTC
CASNQEGWSEQYF
>TRBJ2-7|TRBD2|NA|TRBV7-3
TGTGCCAGCAGCACGGGAGGGACCCGGCTGTACTTC
CASSTGGTRLYF
>TRBJ1-1|NA|medium-sized|TRBV19
TGTGCCAGTAGATCTCCGGGGGATAACACTGAAGCTTTCTTT
CASRSPGDNTEAFF
>TRBJ1-1|NA|few|TRBV6-1
TGTGCCACCAAATTAACAGGGCCTGGCACTGAAGCTTTCTTT
CATKLTGPGTEAFF
>TRBJ2-7|NA|medium-sized|TRBV6-1
TGTGCCAGCAGTGGCAGTGTTAGTCGCTACGAGCAGTACTTC
CASSGSVSRYEQYF
>TRBJ2-7|NA|few|TRBV6-5
TGTGCCAGCAGTGTACTACTTTGGGGGGATTCGACGTTC
CASSVLLWGDSTF
>TRBJ1-1|TRBD1|NA|TRBV20-1
TGCAGTGCTAGGAGACAGGGGCCTGAAGCTTTCTTT
CSARRQGPEAFF
>TRBJ2-5|NA|NA|TRBV5-6
TGTGCCAGCAGCTTGGTGGGGGACCGGGCTCAAGAGACCCAGTACTTC
CASSLVGDRAQETQYF
>TRBJ2-7|TRBD2|NA|TRBV20-1
TGCAGTGCTAGGACCGGGACTAACTCCTACGAGCAGTACTTC
CSARTGTNSYEQYF
>TRBJ1-1|TRBD1|NA|TRBV5-1
TGCGCCAGCAGCTTGGCCTCTGGACAGGGTGGAGCTTTCTTT
CASSLASGQGGAFF
>TRBJ2-1|TRBD2|few|TRBV6-2/TRBV6-3
TGTGCCAGCAGTTACCTAGGGACTAGCGGTGAGCAGTTCTTC
CASSYLGTSGEQFF
>TRBJ1-6|NA|many|TRBV30
TGTGCCTGTCAGCGGGCCTCAGGGCTCTATAATTCACCCCTCCACTTT
CACQRASGLYNSPLHF
>TRBJ2-7|TRBD2|few|TRBV27
TGTGCCAGCAGTTCAACCTTAGGACTAGCGGGACTCTACGAGCAGTACTTC
CASSSTLGLAGLYEQYF
>TRBJ1-2|NA|once|TRBV5-1
TGCGCCAGCAGCGGTACAGCCGTAGGTTTGAGCTATGGCTACACCTTC
CASSGTAVGLSYGYTF
>TRBJ2-3|NA|medium-sized|TRBV28
TGTGCCAGCAGTGCCGACAGGATTCCGAGGAATACGCAGTATTTT
CASSADRIPRNTQYF
>TRBJ1-2|TRBD1|NA|TRBV20-1
TGCAGTGCTAGAGCCGCAAACAGGGGAAACTATGGCTACACCTTC
CSARAANRGNYGYTF
>TRBJ1-2|NA|many|TRBV29-1
TGCAGCGTTTTACAGGGTGGAGAGGGCTACACCTTC
CSVLQGGEGYTF
>TRBJ1-2|NA|few|TRBV6-1
TGTGCCAGCTCCGGACGGGGGGGAGATGGCTACACCTTC
CASSGRGGDGYTF
>TRBJ2-1|NA|NA|TRBV11-2
TGTGCCAGCAGCTTAGATTGGCAGTCCAATGAGCAGTTCTTC
CASSLDWQSNEQFF
>TRBJ2-7|TRBD2|once|TRBV5-1
TGCGCCAGCAGCTTGGGGGCGGGAGAAGGGGAGCAGTACTTC
CASSLGAGEGEQYF
>TRBJ2-1|NA|NA|TRBV10-3
TGTGCCATCAGTGACGCCGCGGGTTCCGATGAGCAGTTCTTC
CAISDAAGSDEQFF
>TRBJ1-2|TRBD1|NA|TRBV6-2/TRBV6-3
TGTGCCAGCTATCGGACAGGAGGTGGCTACACCTTC
CASYRTGGGYTF
>TRBJ2-1|NA|NA|TRBV5-4
TGTGCCAGCACCTCGGAGGGAAGGAGGAACGGCTACAATGAGCAGTTCTTC
CASTSEGRRNGYNEQFF